What follows is one TCR beta chain and its context. What it recognizes is unknown. Germline CDR1 is SGHRS and CDR2 is YFSETQ. Trimming removed 2 bases from V and 1 base from J, with 6 bases in between. The CDR3 runs to 13 residues. Unrecorded immune exposures were likely, despite nominal health at sampling. This specimen belongs to a study of cytomegalovirus exposure and HLA in healthy donors. Broader study findings: CMV serostatus was the sole immune exposure information available.

The PCR ran on 60 Vbeta and 13 Jbeta primers. Libraries were prepared by immunoSEQ multiplex PCR; TCRdb keeps only in-frame clonotypes and omits some of them. Its table lists 80,000 to 100,000 clones. The sample was PBMCs. The chain links TRBV5-1 to TRBJ1-1; no clear D gene. This clonotype was sampled from a man in his forties or fifties in good health and CMV-seronegative. CDR3: CASSFVENTEAFF. The CDR3 nucleotides are TGCGCCAGCAGCTTTGTAGAGAACACTGAAGCTTTCTTT. Complete variable domain (other parts from reference TRBV5-1 and TRBJ1-1): KAGVTQTPRYLIKTRGQQVTLSCSPISGHRSVSWYQQTPGQGLQFLFEYFSETQRNKGNFPGRFSGRQFSNSRSEMNVSTLELGDSALYLCASSFVENTEAFFGQGTRLTVV.